The clone carrying this T cell receptor beta chain was recorded at least ten times. The data derive from a study of T-cell reconstitution after alpha-beta-depleted transplantation in children. Trimming cost V 4 bases and J 4 bases, with 10 bases left between them. CDR3 length equals 12 residues. Germline V gives CDR1 DFQATT, CDR2 SNEGSKA (reference sequence). The library targeted TCRbeta and was prepared with unique molecular identifiers. Using its own MiXCR run on the PCR reads, TCRdb lists one record per CDR3 protein. Of approximately 640,000 distinct CDR3 sequences listed, approximately 15% are singletons.

The starting material was PBMCs from the stem cell graft donor, obtained from the stem cell graft. The gene calls are TRBV20-1 and TRBJ2-5; possible D gene TRBD1, 6 bases. The sequence was collected from a human donor who donated a stem cell graft to a child with acute myeloid leukemia. The CDR3 DNA is TGCAGTGCTACAGGGGTTAGAGAGACCCAGTACTTC. It codes for CSATGVRETQYF.